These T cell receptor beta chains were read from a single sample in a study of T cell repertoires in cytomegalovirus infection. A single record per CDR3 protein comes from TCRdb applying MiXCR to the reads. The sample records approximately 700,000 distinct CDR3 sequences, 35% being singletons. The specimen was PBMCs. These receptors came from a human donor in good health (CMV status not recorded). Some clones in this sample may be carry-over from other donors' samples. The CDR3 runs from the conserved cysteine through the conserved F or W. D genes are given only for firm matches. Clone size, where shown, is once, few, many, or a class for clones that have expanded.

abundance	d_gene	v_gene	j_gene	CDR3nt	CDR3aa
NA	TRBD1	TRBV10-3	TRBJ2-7	TGTGCCATCAGTGAGTCGCGGGGACAGGGGGCGAGGGAGCAGTACTTC	CAISESRGQGAREQYF
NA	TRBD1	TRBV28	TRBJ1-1	TGTGCCAGCAGTCCCCCGACCGGGACAGGGAGGACTGAAGCTTTCTTT	CASSPPTGTGRTEAFF
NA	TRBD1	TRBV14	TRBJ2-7	TGTGCCAGCAGCCCTGCCGGGACAGGGAGGGCGGTGTCCTTC	CASSPAGTGRAVSF
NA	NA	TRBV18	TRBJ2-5	TGTGCCAGCTCACCACGGAGAGAGACCCAGTACTTC	CASSPRRETQYF
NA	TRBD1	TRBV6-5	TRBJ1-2	TGTGCCAGCAGTTGGTCGGACAGGGGGTTAGACTACACCTTC	CASSWSDRGLDYTF
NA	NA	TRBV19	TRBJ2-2	TGTGCCACAAGCGGGCTAAGAACCGGGGAGCTGTTTTTT	CATSGLRTGELFF
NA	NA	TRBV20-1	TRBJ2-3	TGCAGTGCCGCTTCTCGGGGCGTTGGCACAGATACGCAGTATTTT	CSAASRGVGTDTQYF
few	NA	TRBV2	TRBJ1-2	TGTGCCAGCAGGGACAAGGACAATGGCTACACCTTC	CASRDKDNGYTF
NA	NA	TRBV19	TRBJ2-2	TGTGCCAGTAGTAAATATCAGCGGGCGATTACCGGGGAGCTGTTTTTT	CASSKYQRAITGELFF
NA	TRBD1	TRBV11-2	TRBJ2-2	TGTGCCAGCAGCCTCGGGACAGGGGGCCAGGGGGAGCTGTTTTTT	CASSLGTGGQGELFF
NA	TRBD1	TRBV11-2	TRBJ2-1	TGTGCCAGCAGCTTGGGCGGACAGGGGGCCTACAATGAGCAGTTATTC	CASSLGGQGAYNEQLF
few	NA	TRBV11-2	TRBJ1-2	TGTGCCAGCAGCTTAGGGGTCGAGGGGAACTATGGCTACACCTTC	CASSLGVEGNYGYTF
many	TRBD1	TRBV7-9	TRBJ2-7	TGTGCCGAAGGCGCAGGGGGCATGCACGAGCAGTACTTC	CAEGAGGMHEQYF
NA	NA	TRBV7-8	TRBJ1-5	TGTGCCAGCAGCTTATCTGGGGGCGCGGATCAGCCCCAGCATTTT	CASSLSGGADQPQHF
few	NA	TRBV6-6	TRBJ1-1	TGTGCCAGCAGACCAATTAGACAGATCGTCAGCACTGAAGCTTTCTTT	CASRPIRQIVSTEAFF
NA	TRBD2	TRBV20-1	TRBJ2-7	TGCAGTGCTAGAGACCGGACTAGCGGGAGATTCGACGAGCAGTACTTC	CSARDRTSGRFDEQYF
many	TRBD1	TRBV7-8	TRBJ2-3	TGTGCCAGCAGCTTAGCACCCGGGACAGGGGTTGACACAGATACGCAGTATTTT	CASSLAPGTGVDTDTQYF
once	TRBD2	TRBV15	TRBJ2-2	TGTGCCACCAGCCAACGGGAGCGGGGGGCTCACACCGGGGAGCTGTTTTTT	CATSQRERGAHTGELFF
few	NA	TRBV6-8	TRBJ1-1	TGTGCCAGCAGTTCAGGAGGGACGAACACTGAAGCTTTCTTT	CASSSGGTNTEAFF
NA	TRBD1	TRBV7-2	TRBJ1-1	TGTGCCAGCAGCCGCAACCGGGACAGGGAGCGGGCGAACAATGAAGCTTTCTTT	CASSRNRDRERANNEAFF
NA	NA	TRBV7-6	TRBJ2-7	TGTGCCAGCAGCTTAGCGGGGACGGACGAGAAGTACTTC	CASSLAGTDEKYF
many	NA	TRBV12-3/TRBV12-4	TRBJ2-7	TGTGCCAGCACCCAGGGACCGGCATCTTCCTACGAGCAGTACTTC	CASTQGPASSYEQYF
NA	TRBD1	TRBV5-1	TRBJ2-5	TGCGCCAGCAGCGCCGGGGACAGGGTCCGGACCCAGTACTTC	CASSAGDRVRTQYF
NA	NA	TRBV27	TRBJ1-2	TGTGCCAGCAGGCGTAGGAGTACGGGCGGTGGCTACACCTTC	CASRRRSTGGGYTF
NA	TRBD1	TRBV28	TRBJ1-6	TGTGCCAGAAGTTTACAGGGGAACACACCCCTCCACTTT	CARSLQGNTPLHF
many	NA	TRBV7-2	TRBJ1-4	TGTGCCAGCAGCTTACGGGGATCGCGGGGGAGGGAAAAACTGTTTTTT	CASSLRGSRGREKLFF
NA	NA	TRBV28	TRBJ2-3	TGTGCCAGCAGTCTTATCGTTGATGGGGTTACAGATACGCAGTATTTT	CASSLIVDGVTDTQYF